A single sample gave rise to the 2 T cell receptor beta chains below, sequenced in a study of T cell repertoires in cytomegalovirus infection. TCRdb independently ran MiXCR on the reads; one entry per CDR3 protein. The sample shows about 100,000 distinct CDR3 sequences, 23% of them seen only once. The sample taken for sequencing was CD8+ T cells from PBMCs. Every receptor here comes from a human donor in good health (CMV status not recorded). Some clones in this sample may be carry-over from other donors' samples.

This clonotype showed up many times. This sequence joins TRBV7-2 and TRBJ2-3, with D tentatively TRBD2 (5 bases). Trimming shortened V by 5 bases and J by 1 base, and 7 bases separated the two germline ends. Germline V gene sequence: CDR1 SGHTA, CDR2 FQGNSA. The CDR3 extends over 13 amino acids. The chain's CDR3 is CASSLGGTDTQYF. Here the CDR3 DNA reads TGTGCCAGCAGCCTCGGGGGCACAGATACGCAGTATTTT.

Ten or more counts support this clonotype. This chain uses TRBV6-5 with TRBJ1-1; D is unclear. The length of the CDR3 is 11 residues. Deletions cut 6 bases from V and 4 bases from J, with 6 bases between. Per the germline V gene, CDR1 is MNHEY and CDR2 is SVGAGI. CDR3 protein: CASSTVTEAFF. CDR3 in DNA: TGTGCCAGCAGCACGGTCACTGAAGCTTTCTTT.